The 14 T cell receptor beta chains below all came from one sample that was sequenced in a study of blood T cell dynamics during melanoma immunotherapy. Here immunoSEQ multiplex PCR was the method, and the copy in TCRdb shows in-frame clones only, minus some. The data contain roughly 15,000 clones, roughly 88% of them singletons. Described time point: week 3, after first cycle of checkpoint inhibitor. This specimen was blood, taken from a patient treated with checkpoint blockade. Receptors were obtained from a human donor with melanoma.

The CDR3 DNA reads TGTGCCAGTAGTATTCTGGGGGGAACAATTGAAGCTTTCTTT. The encoded protein is CASSILGGTIEAFF. The chain links TRBV19 to TRBJ1-1; D is perhaps TRBD1 (5 bases). Trimming left V 3 bases short and J 7 bases short, with 15 bases between. Germline assignment: CDR1 LNHDA and CDR2 SQIVND (reference sequence). The CDR3 has 14 residues. The entire variable domain, with the rest obtained from reference TRBV19 and TRBJ1-1, is as follows: DGGITQSPKYLFRKEGQNVTLSCEQNLNHDAMYWYRQDPGQGLRLIYYSQIVNDFQKGDIAEGYSVSREKKESFPLTVTSAQKNPTAFYLCASSILGGTIEAFFGQGTRLTVV.

This clone has a handful of counts. The gene calls are TRBV4-1 and TRBJ1-6; D is unresolved. V lost 0 bases and J 7 bases, leaving 10 bases between the germline ends. CDR3 length: 15 residues. Germline V CDR1 and CDR2: MGHRA, YSYEKL. CDR3 sequence: CASSQDRLDNSPLHF. The CDR3, as DNA: TGCGCCAGCAGCCAAGACAGGCTAGACAATTCACCCCTCCACTTT.

J is TRBJ2-7 and V is TRBV12-5; 7 bases are a match to TRBD2. The V gene end was trimmed by 3 bases and the J gene end by 2 bases; junction bases not matched to a gene: 10. The germline V gene has CDR1 LGHNT and CDR2 FRNRAP. The CDR3 totals 16 residues. The CDR3 sequence is CASGLPLAGATYEQYF. The CDR3 DNA reads TGTGCTAGTGGTTTACCCCTTGCGGGAGCGACCTACGAGCAGTACTTC.

This CDR3 is CASSLERSDTQYF. CDR3 coding DNA: TGTGCCAGCAGCTTAGAAAGGTCAGATACGCAGTATTTT. The chain carries TRBV11-1 and TRBJ2-3, with D uncertain. V lost 1 base, J lost 4 bases, and 6 bases lay in between. Looked up from germline, CDR1 is SGHAT and CDR2 is FQDESV (reference sequence). CDR3 length: 13 amino acids.

V usage is TRBV19 and J usage is TRBJ1-4, with D unresolved. The V end was cut by 1 base, the J end by 10 bases, with 13 bases between. The CDR3 has 14 amino acids. Germline V gene lookup returns CDR1 LNHDA and CDR2 SQIVND (reference sequence). CDR3 residues: CASSIVETGGKLFF. DNA of the CDR3: TGTGCCAGTAGTATAGTGGAGACGGGCGGAAAACTGTTTTTT. The full variable domain, completed using reference TRBV19 and TRBJ1-4, is DGGITQSPKYLFRKEGQNVTLSCEQNLNHDAMYWYRQDPGQGLRLIYYSQIVNDFQKGDIAEGYSVSREKKESFPLTVTSAQKNPTAFYLCASSIVETGGKLFFGSGTQLSVL.

The rearrangement uses TRBV2 and TRBJ1-6; the match to TRBD1 covers 10 bases. Trimming took 6 bases from V and 10 from J; bases not matched to a gene: 12. Germline CDR1 is SNHLY and CDR2 is FYNNEI. The CDR3 has 16 amino acids. This CDR3 reads CASRKQAGTGESPLHF. The DNA for the CDR3 is TGTGCCAGCAGGAAACAAGCCGGGACAGGGGAGTCACCCCTCCACTTT.

The chain has TRBV6-1 and TRBJ2-5; TRBD2 might be the D (7 bases). TRBJ2-7 matches the DNA end more closely, so the J call is doubtful. Germline values: CDR1 MNHNS, CDR2 SASEGT. This CDR3 comprises 13 residues. CDR3 loop: CASSPRGAFEQYF. CDR3 coding DNA: TGTGCCAGCAGTCCCCGGGGGGCCTTCGAGCAGTACTTC.

The chain couples TRBV4-2 to TRBJ1-1, with D unresolved. V dropped 0 bases and J dropped 1 base, with 15 bases sitting between them. The germline V gene encodes CDR1 LGHNA and CDR2 YNFKEQ. This CDR3 region has 17 residues. This CDR3 is CASSQDLLALRNTEAFF. In nucleotides, the CDR3 is TGTGCCAGCAGCCAAGATTTACTGGCATTGCGGAACACTGAAGCTTTCTTT.

The J gene is TRBJ1-4, the V gene TRBV5-6; the D gene is possibly TRBD1 (6 bases). V was shortened by 4 bases and J by 3 bases, with 13 bases between the two germline ends. The germline gives CDR1 SGHDT, CDR2 YYEEEE. CDR3 length equals 15 residues. CDR3 nucleotides: TGTGCCAGCAGCATCCAGGGGAGGGCTAATGAAAAACTGTTTTTT. It is translated as CASSIQGRANEKLFF.

The V and J genes are TRBV9 and TRBJ2-3; a possible D gene is TRBD2 (5 bases). V lost 0 bases and J lost 6, with 11 bases in between. The CDR3 covers 14 residues. CDR1 is SGDLS, CDR2 YYNGEE, per germline. The CDR3 spells CASSVAGSADTQYF. CDR3 DNA: TGTGCCAGCAGCGTAGCGGGGTCGGCGGATACGCAGTATTTT.

V gene TRBV28 combines with J gene TRBJ2-5, with D tentatively TRBD2 (6 bases). Deletions cut 5 bases from V and 5 bases from J, with 15 bases between. The CDR3 has 14 amino acids. In germline, CDR1 is MDHEN, CDR2 SYDVKM. The CDR3 loop is CASSAREILETQYF. Written as DNA, the CDR3 is TGTGCCAGCAGTGCTCGGGAGATCCTTGAGACCCAGTACTTC.

The rearrangement links TRBV6-5 to TRBJ2-7; D uncertain. The CDR3 extends over 13 amino acids. V was pared by 4 bases and J by 6 bases, with 13 bases between. CDR1 MNHEY and CDR2 SVGAGI come from the germline V gene. The CDR3 DNA follows: TGTGCCAGCAGTTCCGGGCGTTCTAGCGAGCAGTACTTC. Protein: CASSSGRSSEQYF.

This clone was counted once. The V call is TRBV7-9, the J call TRBJ1-4, with 12 bases matching TRBD1. CDR1 SEHNR and CDR2 FQNEAQ come from the germline V gene (reference sequence). The CDR3 runs to 16 residues. Trimming took 1 base from V and 10 from J; bases not matched to a gene: 7. CDR3 coding DNA: TGTGCCAGCAGCTTAGATGCCGGGACAGGGGGCGCAAAACTGTTTTTT. It codes for CASSLDAGTGGAKLFF.

J is TRBJ2-2 and V is TRBV6-5, with D maybe TRBD2 (6 bases). V lost 2 bases and J 8 bases, leaving 12 bases between the germline ends. The CDR3 is 14 amino acids. Germline assignment: CDR1 MNHEY and CDR2 SVGAGI. The CDR3: CASSYGRGWGELFF. The CDR3 DNA follows: TGTGCCAGCAGTTACGGGCGGGGTTGGGGGGAGCTGTTTTTT.